This TCR beta chain was recovered during a study of T cells in Graves' hyperthyroidism and ophthalmopathy. V lost 5 bases and J lost 1, with 10 bases in between. This CDR3 is built from 14 residues. Germline V lookup: CDR1 MNHNS, CDR2 SASEGT. This clonotype was seen at least ten times. Its target is not known. RNA transcripts were the template for amplifying TCR beta CDR3 regions. First-round RT-PCR with HTBI primers amplified the TCR CDR3 region. MiXCR, run by TCRdb on the multiplex PCR reads, gives a single entry per CDR3 protein. The sample gives roughly 570,000 distinct CDR3 sequences, about 15% of which show up once; around 7.8% is in the top ten. The study's findings and limits: Among thyroid clonotypes expanded above 0.001, most also appeared in blood.

An absence of ophthalmopathy progression within 18 months meant stable Graves' hyperthyroidism. Sequencing input: blood. The TCR was taken from a woman in her thirties with Graves' hyperthyroidism. This chain joins TRBV6-1 and TRBJ2-3; the D is unclear. In DNA, the CDR3 is TGTGCCAGCAGTTATGGGCGGCGCACAGATACGCAGTATTTT. Translated, it gives CASSYGRRTDTQYF.